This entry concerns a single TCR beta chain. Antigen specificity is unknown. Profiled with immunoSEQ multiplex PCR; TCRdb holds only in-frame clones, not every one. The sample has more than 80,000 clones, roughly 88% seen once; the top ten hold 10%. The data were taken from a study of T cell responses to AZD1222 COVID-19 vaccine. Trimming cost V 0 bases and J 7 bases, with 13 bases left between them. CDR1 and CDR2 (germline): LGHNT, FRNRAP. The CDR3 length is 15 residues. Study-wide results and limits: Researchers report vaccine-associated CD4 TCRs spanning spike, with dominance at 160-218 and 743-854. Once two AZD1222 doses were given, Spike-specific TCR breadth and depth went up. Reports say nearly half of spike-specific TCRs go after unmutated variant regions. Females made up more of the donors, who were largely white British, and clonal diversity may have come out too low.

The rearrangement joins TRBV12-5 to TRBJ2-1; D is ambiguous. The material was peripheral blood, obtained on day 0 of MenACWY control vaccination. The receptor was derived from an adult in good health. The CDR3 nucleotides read TGTGCTAGTGGTTTGGTACTTACAGAGAAGAATGAGCAGTTCTTC. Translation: CASGLVLTEKNEQFF.